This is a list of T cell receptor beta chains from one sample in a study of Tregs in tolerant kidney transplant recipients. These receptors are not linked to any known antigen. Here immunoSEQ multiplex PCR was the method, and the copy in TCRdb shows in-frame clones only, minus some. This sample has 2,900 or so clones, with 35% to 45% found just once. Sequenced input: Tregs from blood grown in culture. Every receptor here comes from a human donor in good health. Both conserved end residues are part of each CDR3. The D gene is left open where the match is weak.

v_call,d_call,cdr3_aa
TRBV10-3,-,CAISDSGYEQYF
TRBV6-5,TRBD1,CAVRTGGLREQYF
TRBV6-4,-,CASSLYTSSTDTQYF
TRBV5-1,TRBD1,CASSLMGQGTNTEAFF
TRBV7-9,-,CASSLDGLTYEAFF
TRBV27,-,CASSLWRGQSGYTF
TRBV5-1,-,CASSFNIGLNEKLFF
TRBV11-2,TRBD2,CASSLGLVPTSYEQYF
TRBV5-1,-,CASSLAAGDGYTF
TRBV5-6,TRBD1,CASSLVWQGEIGEQYF
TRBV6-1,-,CASLAGRASYGYTF
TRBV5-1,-,CASSSQGRVYEQYF
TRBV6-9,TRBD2,CASRPSLGLATYEQYF
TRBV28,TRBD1,CASRPSPGTGLETQYF
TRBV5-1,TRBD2,CASSLYPAGPDTQYF
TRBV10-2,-,CASRARYEQYF
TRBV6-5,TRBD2,CASRATGLAGAEQYF
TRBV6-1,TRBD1,CASRTGGTYEQYF
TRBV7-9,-,CASSHRAYEQYF
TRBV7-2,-,CASTRDHGIFYGYTF
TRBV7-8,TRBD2,CASPGLAGPSSYNEQFF
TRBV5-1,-,CASSLTYPVEQFF
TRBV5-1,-,CASSLVQFWDTQYF
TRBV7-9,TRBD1,CASSSGTGESKNIQYF
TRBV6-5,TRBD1,CASSRGQGGQPQHF
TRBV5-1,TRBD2,CASSQGLAWEPGRGTQYF
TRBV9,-,CASSANSDWGSTQYF
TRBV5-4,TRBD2,CASSLLAGAPNYEQYF
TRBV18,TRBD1,CASSPRTGAGANVLTF
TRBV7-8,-,CASSLGGGAGTEAFF
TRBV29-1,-,CSVLYNEQFF
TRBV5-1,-,CASRAGTGNQPQHF
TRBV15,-,CATSRDKGRGEAFF
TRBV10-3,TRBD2,CAISPLAGVLKTQYF
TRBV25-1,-,CASSAGGRTEAFF
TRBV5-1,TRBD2,CASSGRTSAYNEQFF
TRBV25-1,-,CASSYGNSYEQYF
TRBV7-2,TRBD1,CASSLAGGGRNTEAFF
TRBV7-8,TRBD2,CASSLGAGWAYNEQFF
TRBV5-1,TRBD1,CASSSRTGSYGYTF
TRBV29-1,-,CSVERGSHSRTEAFF
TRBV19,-,CASSILNRNQPQHF
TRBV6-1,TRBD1,CASSVQGQGSPLHF